A single TCR beta chain is shown here with its context. Its antigen is unidentified. V dropped 0 bases and J dropped 8; count of bases not matched to a gene: 1. Germline V gene sequence: CDR1 GTSNPN, CDR2 SVGIG (reference sequence). CDR3 size: 13 residues. Investigators isolated RNA and reverse transcribed it into cDNA to act as the sequencing template. Clones were sequenced by immunoSEQ multiplex PCR, and TCRdb holds only the in-frame ones, with some missing. This repertoire shows some 96,000 clones, roughly 64% found once; its top ten account for about a sixth. The data derive from a study of CD8+ T cells in alopecia areata. Study at large: Tofacitinib administration to treated patients was oral, at 5 to 10 mg twice daily.

Findings of the study overall: Many expanded lesional clones persisted in scalp and blood during tofacitinib treatment. Alopecia totalis/universalis scalp especially showed more expanded CD8+ clones than normal scalp. Mice showed clearer TCR sharing than patients did, a gap that was possibly HLA-related.

The treatment was: oral pan-JAK inhibitor, 5-10 mg twice daily. The chain links TRBV30 to TRBJ1-1; 12 bases fit TRBD1. This TCR was recovered from a human donor with alopecia areata. The sequencing here drew on CD8+ T cells sorted from blood, taken at week 4, from a patient treated with tofacitinib. DNA for the CDR3: TGTGCCTGGAGTGTCGGGACAGGGGGCGAAGCTTTCTTT. Translated, it gives CAWSVGTGGEAFF.